The 17 T cell receptor beta chains given below trace back to one sample, sequenced in a study of OX40 agonist ivuxolimab in advanced cancers. The repertoire was sequenced with immunoSEQ multiplex PCR; TCRdb's copy has only in-frame clones and lacks some. The sample shows about 110,000 clones, less than 95% of them seen only once. The sample consisted of CD4+ or CD8+ T cells sorted from blood, taken in a trial of the OX40 agonist ivuxolimab. All receptors derive from an adult with an advanced solid tumor such as melanoma, head and neck, liver or kidney cancer.

This clone was picked up one time. As DNA, the CDR3 is TGTGCCTGGCAGGGTATGAACACTGAAGCTTTCTTT. Translation: CAWQGMNTEAFF. V gene TRBV30 combines with J gene TRBJ1-1, with D tentatively TRBD1 (5 bases). The CDR3 is 12 residues long. Trimming took 5 bases from V and 0 from J, leaving 7 bases between them. Germline V gives CDR1 GTSNPN, CDR2 SVGIG (reference sequence).

This chain joins TRBV6-1 and TRBJ1-2; D not resolved. This CDR3 comprises 11 residues. From germline, CDR1 is MNHNS and CDR2 SASEGT. Deletions cut 6 bases from V and 1 base from J, with 3 bases between. The CDR3: CASRVNYGYTF. CDR3 DNA sequence: TGTGCCAGCAGGGTTAACTATGGCTACACCTTC.

The V call is TRBV11-2, the J call TRBJ1-3; no reliable D call. The CDR3 has 13 residues. CDR1 and CDR2 from the germline V gene are SGHAT and FQNNGV. V dropped 3 bases and J dropped 4 bases, with 7 bases sitting between them. CDR3 sequence reads: CASSFDGGNTIYF. The CDR3 region has the DNA TGTGCCAGCAGCTTCGACGGCGGAAACACCATATATTTT.

This clone was seen only once. The V and J genes are TRBV6-5 and TRBJ2-3; TRBD1 matches 10 bases. Unmatched junction bases numbered 3, after V lost 5 bases and J lost 4 bases. CDR1 MNHEY and CDR2 SVGAGI come from the germline V gene. The CDR3 covers 14 residues. The CDR3 loop reads CASSLGQGADTQYF. DNA for the CDR3: TGTGCCAGCAGTCTCGGACAGGGGGCAGATACGCAGTATTTT.

The gene calls are TRBV11-2 and TRBJ2-5; D remains unclear. Germline CDR1 SGHAT, CDR2 FQNNGV. This CDR3 has 14 amino acids. The V gene lost 5 bases and the J gene lost 1 base, with 11 bases spanning the gap. CDR3 protein: CASSQAAAQETQYF. DNA for the CDR3: TGTGCCAGCAGCCAGGCGGCAGCCCAAGAGACCCAGTACTTC.

The chain uses TRBV29-1 and TRBJ2-5; D is uncertain. V was cut by 5 bases and J by 1 base, with 8 bases left in between. The CDR3 has 12 residues. In germline, CDR1 is SQVTM, CDR2 ANQGSEA. The CDR3 loop is CSVSVSQETQYF. CDR3 nucleotides: TGCAGCGTTTCAGTCAGCCAAGAGACCCAGTACTTC. The whole variable domain, filled in from reference TRBV29-1 and TRBJ2-5, reads SAVISQKPSRDICQRGTSLTIQCQVDSQVTMMFWYRQQPGQSLTLIATANQGSEATYESGFVIDKFPISRPNLTFSTLTVSNMSPEDSSIYLCSVSVSQETQYFGPGTRLLVL.

This clone appeared once. CDR3 coding DNA: TGTGCCAGCAGTGCGACAGGGAGCTACTCCTACGAGCAGTACTTC. Translated, it gives CASSATGSYSYEQYF. V gene TRBV6-6 combines with J gene TRBJ2-7; 7 positions match TRBD1. The CDR3 extends over 15 amino acids. V lost 5 bases to trimming and J lost 0 bases; unmatched junction nucleotides: 7. CDR1 is MNHNY, CDR2 SVGAGI, per germline (reference sequence).

The rearrangement joins TRBV30 to TRBJ1-1; D is uncertain. CDR1 GTSNPN and CDR2 SVGIG come from the germline V gene (reference sequence). The V end was cut by 3 bases, the J end by 1 base, with 18 bases between. This CDR3 is built from 16 residues. The DNA of the CDR3 is TGTGCCTGGAGGTGGGGTTTAGTATTCAGGAACACTGAAGCTTTCTTT. It codes for CAWRWGLVFRNTEAFF. The entire variable domain, with the rest obtained from reference TRBV30 and TRBJ1-1, is as follows: SQTIHQWPATLVQPVGSPLSLECTVEGTSNPNLYWYRQAAGRGLQLLFYSVGIGQISSEVPQNLSASRPQDRQFILSSKKLLLSDSGFYLCAWRWGLVFRNTEAFFGQGTRLTVV.

This chain connects TRBV27 to TRBJ1-1; D uncertain. Germline V CDR1 and CDR2: MNHEY, SMNVEV (reference sequence). The CDR3 covers 13 residues. Trimming removed 4 bases at V and 5 bases at J, with 11 bases between. DNA of the CDR3: TGTGCCAGCAGTTCAAGGGTCGGGACTGAAGCTTTCTTT. It is translated as CASSSRVGTEAFF.

V gene TRBV5-1 combines with J gene TRBJ2-3; 11 bases align to TRBD2. The J segment lost 6 bases and the V segment lost 3 bases, leaving 9 bases of the junction unmatched. The CDR3 is 16 residues long. Per the germline V gene, CDR1 is SGHRS and CDR2 is YFSETQ. The CDR3 region is CASSWGGTSGPDTQYF. CDR3 coding DNA: TGCGCCAGCAGCTGGGGAGGGACTAGCGGCCCCGATACGCAGTATTTT.

This chain joins TRBV10-2 and TRBJ1-2, with D tentatively TRBD1 (6 bases). Germline loops: CDR1 WSHSY, CDR2 SAAADI. The V end lost 2 bases, the J end lost 7 bases, and 14 bases lay between the germline ends. The CDR3 has 14 residues. This CDR3 is CASSEGYREGGYTF. CDR3 DNA sequence: TGCGCCAGCAGTGAGGGTTACAGGGAAGGTGGCTACACCTTC.

The chain recombines TRBV6-6 with TRBJ1-4; unclear D gene. The CDR3 length is 11 residues. Germline CDR1 and CDR2: MNHNY and SVGAGI (reference sequence). Trimming removed 4 bases at V and 6 bases at J, with 3 bases between. In DNA form, the CDR3 reads TGTGCCAGCAGTTGGGATGAAAAACTGTTTTTT. Translation gives CASSWDEKLFF.

The chain joins TRBV10-1 to TRBJ2-7, with 9 bases lining up with TRBD2. The CDR3 consists of 15 residues. Germline-derived CDR1 and CDR2 are WNHNN and SYGVQD (reference sequence). With V trimmed by 3 bases and J by 6 bases, 9 bases remained unmatched. CDR3 DNA: TGCGCCAGCAGTGACCCCGGGACTAGCCAGGGCGAGCAGTACTTC. It specifies CASSDPGTSQGEQYF.

The table lists this clone with a count of one. The genes are TRBV11-3 and TRBJ2-1; no definite D call. CDR1 SGHNT and CDR2 YENEEA come from the germline V gene. The V end was cut by 5 bases, the J end by 0 bases, with 5 bases between. The CDR3 covers 13 residues. In DNA form, the CDR3 reads TGTGCCAGCAGCCCCAGCTCCTACAATGAGCAGTTCTTC. Residues: CASSPSSYNEQFF.

The chain is built from TRBV19 and TRBJ2-3; TRBD2 matches 9 bases. Trimming took 5 bases from V and 1 from J; bases not matched to a gene: 7. The length of the CDR3 is 16 residues. The germline CDR1 and CDR2 sequences are LNHDA and SQIVND (reference sequence). CDR3: CASSRIAGAGTDTQYF. In DNA form, the CDR3 reads TGTGCCAGTAGTCGGATAGCGGGGGCCGGCACAGATACGCAGTATTTT.

The chain couples TRBV15 to TRBJ2-1, with no clear D. Trimming shortened V by 2 bases and J by 4 bases, and 0 bases separated the two germline ends. The CDR3 runs 11 residues. CDR1 and CDR2 (germline): LNHNV, YYDKDF (reference sequence). CDR3 sequence (DNA): TGTGCCACCAGCAGATACAATGAGCAGTTCTTC. Protein sequence: CATSRYNEQFF. The variable domain in full, completed from reference TRBV15 and TRBJ2-1, reads DAMVIQNPRYQVTQFGKPVTLSCSQTLNHNVMYWYQQKSSQAPKLLFHYYDKDFNNEADTPDNFQSRRPNTSFCFLDIRSPGLGDTAMYLCATSRYNEQFFGPGTRLTVL.

V is TRBV15 and J is TRBJ2-2, with a tentative D call TRBD1 (8 bases). This CDR3 comprises 16 residues. Germline V CDR1 and CDR2: LNHNV, YYDKDF (reference sequence). The ends were cut back, 4 bases at V and 6 bases at J, with 18 bases in the middle. CDR3: CATSTGRTGRSGELFF. The CDR3 coding sequence is TGTGCCACCAGCACCGGGAGGACAGGGCGATCCGGGGAGCTGTTTTTT.